This paragraph covers one TCR beta chain sequence. Antigen: not known. The data originate from a study of T cell responses to AZD1222 COVID-19 vaccine. Regarding the study as a whole: Clonal diversity was possibly underestimated; the donors were predominantly white British and more often female. Only a handful of individuals given AZD1222 were seropositive at baseline. After two AZD1222 doses, spike-specific TCR breadth and depth rose versus day 0. Targeting of unmutated variant regions was reportedly seen in nearly half of spike-specific TCRs.

Germline V CDR1 and CDR2: SGDLS, YYNGEE. The CDR3 is 13 residues long. Deletions cut 3 bases from V and 4 bases from J, with 10 bases between. TCRdb keeps only in-frame clones here, not all; method: immunoSEQ multiplex PCR. This sample has some 200,000 clones, with more than 70% found just once. The receptor comes from an adult who received the AZD1222 COVID-19 vaccine. The chain recombines TRBV9 with TRBJ2-5; maybe TRBD2 (5 bases). The sequences come from peripheral blood, collected 28 days after the second AZD1222 dose. DNA for the CDR3: TGTGCCAGCAGCGGACTACGCGGAGAGACCCAGTACTTC. Amino acid sequence: CASSGLRGETQYF.